The source of this TCR beta chain is a study of shared clonotypes between healthy human individuals. The method was immunoSEQ multiplex PCR; TCRdb's version includes in-frame clones alone and lacks a portion of them. This repertoire shows 2 million to 2.5 million clones, more than 90% found once; its top ten account for roughly 0.13%. V lost 4 bases to trimming and J lost 7 bases; unmatched junction nucleotides: 13. The CDR3 length is 16 residues. CDR1 is SGHRS, CDR2 YFSETQ, per germline. Input material: naive CD4+ T cells sorted from blood. Subset in this sample: CD45RA+ positively selected. The chain carries TRBV5-1 and TRBJ2-2; 7 nucleotides match TRBD2. This TCR came from a man aged 18 to 29 in good health. The CDR3 coding sequence is TGCGCCAGCAGCCCGATCATGGGCGGGAGCGGCGGGGAGCTGTTTTTT. Its translation: CASSPIMGGSGGELFF.